The next 3 T cell receptor beta chains were all read from a single sample in a study of blood T cell repertoires in COVID-19. TCRdb's table, derived via immunoSEQ multiplex PCR, lists solely in-frame clones and lacks some. The sample contains some 100,000 clones, roughly 80% of which appear only once. The specimen sequenced was peripheral blood. These receptors all stem from a man older than 75 with active or convalescent COVID-19.

V usage is TRBV5-4 and J usage is TRBJ2-6; TRBD1 aligns across 7 bases. CDR1 is SGHNT, CDR2 YYREEE, per germline (reference sequence). V was pared by 4 bases and J by 1 base, with 5 bases of the junction left unmatched. This CDR3 contains 16 residues. The CDR3 is CASSPGTASGANVLTF. As DNA, the CDR3 is TGTGCCAGCAGCCCCGGGACAGCATCTGGGGCCAACGTCCTGACTTTC.

This clone appeared a single time. This chain connects TRBV7-9 to TRBJ2-2; 12 bases agree with TRBD2. Per the germline V gene, CDR1 is SEHNR and CDR2 is FQNEAQ (reference sequence). The trim removed 3 bases at V and 2 bases at J, leaving 4 bases unmatched. This CDR3 region has 17 residues. The CDR3 bases are TGTGCCAGCAGCTTCACTAGCGGGGGGATTAACACCGGGGAGCTGTTTTTT. This translates into CASSFTSGGINTGELFF. Filled out from reference TRBV7-9 and TRBJ2-2, the complete variable domain reads DTGVSQNPRHKITKRGQNVTFRCDPISEHNRLYWYRQTLGQGPEFLTYFQNEAQLEKSRLLSDRFSAERPKGSFSTLEIQRTEQGDSAMYLCASSFTSGGINTGELFFGEGSRLTVL.

This clone was picked up one time. The chain uses TRBV7-9 and TRBJ1-2; D possibly corresponds to TRBD1 (6 bases). V was shortened by 1 base and J by 2 bases, with 14 bases between the two germline ends. Germline V CDR1 and CDR2: SEHNR, FQNEAQ (reference sequence). The CDR3 loop spans 16 amino acids. CDR3 bases: TGTGCCAGCAGCTTAGGATACAGGGTCACCAACTATGGCTACACCTTC. Protein sequence: CASSLGYRVTNYGYTF.